These 6 T cell receptor beta chains came from one sample sequenced in a study of cytomegalovirus exposure and HLA in healthy donors. Some clones are missing from TCRdb's copy, which holds only in-frame ones; the method was immunoSEQ multiplex PCR. The sample has 150,000 to 200,000 clones; about 90% are singletons. The specimen was PBMCs. These receptors were taken from a woman between 18 and 29 years old in good health and CMV-seropositive.

This clone occurred a few times. This chain joins TRBV6-1 and TRBJ1-4, with 8 positions matching TRBD1. The V gene's germline CDR1 is MNHNS and CDR2 SASEGT. J gave up 7 bases and V 4 bases, and 5 bases lay outside the gene matches. This CDR3 comprises 14 residues. CDR3 nucleotide sequence: TGTGCCAGCAGTGCGACAGGGGAAGCTGAAAAACTGTTTTTT. It translates to CASSATGEAEKLFF.

The chain employs TRBV7-2 and TRBJ2-1; 9 bases line up with TRBD1. The V gene end was trimmed by 5 bases and the J gene end by 2 bases; junction bases not matched to a gene: 10. The CDR3 is made up of 17 amino acids. The germline gives CDR1 SGHTA, CDR2 FQGNSA. The DNA of the CDR3 is TGTGCCAGCAGCGGACAGGGGCAACATGTTACCTACAATGAGCAGTTCTTC. This encodes CASSGQGQHVTYNEQFF.

The chain recombines TRBV28 with TRBJ1-3; 10 bases are a match to TRBD1. CDR3 length: 16 amino acids. With V trimmed by 6 bases and J by 2 bases, 7 bases remained unmatched. Germline values: CDR1 MDHEN, CDR2 SYDVKM. CDR3 nucleotide sequence: TGTGCCAGCAGAAGGATCGGGACAGGGGCTGGAAACACCATATATTTT. Its protein product is CASRRIGTGAGNTIYF.

The CDR3 is CASSLVGTSGMETQYF. Here the CDR3 DNA reads TGTGCCAGCAGCTTAGTCGGGACTAGCGGGATGGAGACCCAGTACTTC. The chain recombines TRBV7-2 with TRBJ2-5; 13 positions agree with TRBD2. Germline V gives CDR1 SGHTA, CDR2 FQGNSA. Losses at the gene ends were 1 base for V and 5 bases for J; bases not matched to a gene: 4. CDR3 length equals 16 residues.

This sequence joins TRBV6-5 and TRBJ1-2; the D is unclear. The CDR3 runs 16 residues. CDR1 is MNHEY, CDR2 SVGAGI, per germline. Trimming stripped 2 bases from V and 2 bases from J, with 15 bases between. CDR3 nucleotides: TGTGCCAGCAGTTACATCCGGGGATTGAGCAACTATGGCTACACCTTC. Protein: CASSYIRGLSNYGYTF.

V is TRBV9 and J is TRBJ2-1, with 12 bases that match TRBD2. The CDR3 runs to 17 residues. V lost 1 base, J lost 9 bases, and 11 bases stayed unmatched. The V gene's germline CDR1 is SGDLS and CDR2 YYNGEE. CDR3 sequence (DNA): TGTGCCAGCAGCGTATTCTCGTCTAGCGGGAGGGGAACTGAGCAGTTCTTC. This encodes CASSVFSSSGRGTEQFF.